Below, 8 T cell receptor beta chains from the same sample are listed, as sequenced in a study of cytomegalovirus exposure and HLA in healthy donors. 13 Jbeta primers and 60 Vbeta primers were used for the PCR. Some clones are missing from TCRdb's copy, which holds only in-frame ones; the method was immunoSEQ multiplex PCR. Among around 130,000 clones listed, roughly 80% were seen once. Input material: PBMCs. Receptor source: a woman aged 40 to 55 in good health and CMV-seronegative.

This sequence joins TRBV19 and TRBJ1-3; TRBD1 aligns across 7 bases. Looked up from germline, CDR1 is LNHDA and CDR2 is SQIVND (reference sequence). J gave up 2 bases and V 4 bases, and 5 bases lay outside the gene matches. The CDR3 has 15 residues. CDR3 in amino acids: CASSNDRAPGNTIYF. CDR3 in DNA: TGTGCCAGTAGTAACGACAGGGCTCCTGGAAACACCATATATTTT.

The rearrangement links TRBV19 to TRBJ1-1; 9 nucleotides match TRBD1. V was pared by 5 bases and J by 0 bases, with 4 bases of the junction left unmatched. Germline values: CDR1 LNHDA, CDR2 SQIVND (reference sequence). The length of the CDR3 is 15 residues. The CDR3 sequence: CASSFRQGVNTEAFF. CDR3 nucleotides: TGTGCCAGTAGTTTCCGACAGGGGGTGAACACTGAAGCTTTCTTT.

With regard to this clone: At one boundary the junction diverges from the germline segment, which might be a read error. The J gene is TRBJ2-7, the V gene TRBV28; weak D call: TRBD1 (5 bases). Germline V lookup: CDR1 MDHEN, CDR2 SYDVKM. This CDR3 is built from 15 residues. The DNA of the CDR3 is TGTTCCAGCCACCCCACCGTGGGGCCATTCTACGAGCAGTACTTC. This gives the protein CSSHPTVGPFYEQYF.

In regard to this clone: The same CDR3 can be traced to other DNA sequences in this sample. The J gene is TRBJ2-7, the V gene TRBV6-5; the match to TRBD1 covers 9 bases. The germline V gene encodes CDR1 MNHEY and CDR2 SVGAGI. The CDR3 runs to 14 residues. The V segment lost 0 bases and the J segment 4 bases; nucleotides outside the gene matches: 1. The CDR3, as DNA: TGTGCCAGCAGTTACTCGACAGGGGGGTACGAGCAGTACTTC. Its protein is CASSYSTGGYEQYF.

The chain couples TRBV6-1 to TRBJ2-7; the match to TRBD2 covers 11 bases. This CDR3 is 18 amino acids long. V lost 2 bases, J lost 6 bases, and 15 bases stayed unmatched. Germline lookup yields CDR1 MNHNS and CDR2 SASEGT. CDR3 region: CASSERGRLAGRRGEQYF. The CDR3 bases are TGTGCCAGCAGTGAAAGGGGACGACTAGCGGGGCGGAGGGGCGAGCAGTACTTC.

As to this clone: Mismatch with germline at one junction end may stem from a read error. The chain recombines TRBV7-2 with TRBJ1-1; D might be TRBD1 (5 bases). The CDR3 consists of 13 residues. CDR1 and CDR2 (germline): SGHTA, FQGNSA. Here the CDR3 DNA reads TGTGCCAGCACCCAGGGCCGGAACACTGGAGCTTTCTTT. The encoded protein is CASTQGRNTGAFF.

This chain links TRBV5-5 with TRBJ1-1, with 7 bases fitting TRBD1. J was trimmed by 11 bases and V by 0 bases; bases with no gene match: 7. Germline V CDR1 and CDR2: SGHKS, YYEKEE (reference sequence). The CDR3 has 13 residues. CDR3 residues: CASSLERGRSAFF. CDR3 bases: TGTGCCAGCAGCTTGGAAAGGGGGCGGAGTGCTTTCTTT.

This rearrangement joins TRBV19 to TRBJ2-7; perhaps TRBD2 as D (5 bases). Trimming cost V 2 bases and J 7 bases, with 15 bases left between them. The germline V gene encodes CDR1 LNHDA and CDR2 SQIVND (reference sequence). The CDR3 runs 14 residues. CDR3 DNA sequence: TGTGCCAGTAGTATAAATCGGGGTTCGAGTGAGCAGTACTTC. Amino acid sequence: CASSINRGSSEQYF. Variable domain in full (rest from reference TRBV19 and TRBJ2-7): DGGITQSPKYLFRKEGQNVTLSCEQNLNHDAMYWYRQDPGQGLRLIYYSQIVNDFQKGDIAEGYSVSREKKESFPLTVTSAQKNPTAFYLCASSINRGSSEQYFGPGTRLTVT.